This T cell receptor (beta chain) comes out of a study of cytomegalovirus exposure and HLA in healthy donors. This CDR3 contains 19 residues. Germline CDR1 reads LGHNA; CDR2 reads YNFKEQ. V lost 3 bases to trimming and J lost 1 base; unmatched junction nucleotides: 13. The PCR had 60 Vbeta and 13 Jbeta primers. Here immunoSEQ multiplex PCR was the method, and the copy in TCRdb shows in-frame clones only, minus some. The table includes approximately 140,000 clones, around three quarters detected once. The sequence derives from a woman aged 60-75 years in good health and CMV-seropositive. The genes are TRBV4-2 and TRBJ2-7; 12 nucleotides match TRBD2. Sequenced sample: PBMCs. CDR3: CASSQDISSTSGGSYEQYF. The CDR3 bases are TGTGCCAGCAGCCAGGATATTAGCTCGACTAGCGGGGGATCCTACGAGCAGTACTTC.